This entry lists 29 T cell receptor beta chains sequenced from one sample in a study of blood T cell repertoires in COVID-19. Generated by immunoSEQ multiplex PCR, the TCRdb table keeps only in-frame clones and is missing some. The sample lists about 300,000 clones; approximately 90% were seen once. Sequencing was performed on peripheral blood. These receptors were obtained from a woman aged 25 to 39 who had recovered from COVID-19.

CDR3 amino acids: CASSLSRQGETQYF. CDR3 in DNA: TGTGCCAGCAGTTTATCGCGACAGGGAGAGACCCAGTACTTC. The chain links TRBV27 to TRBJ2-5; TRBD1 aligns across 7 bases. This CDR3 region has 14 residues. J lost 4 bases, V lost 0 bases, and 2 bases had no gene match. CDR1 MNHEY and CDR2 SMNVEV come from the germline V gene (reference sequence).

The CDR3, as DNA: TGTGCCAGTAGCCTGTGGCAGGGAAACCACAATGAGCAGTTCTTC. As protein: CASSLWQGNHNEQFF. This chain connects TRBV19 to TRBJ2-1; TRBD1 is a possible D gene (5 bases). Per the germline V gene, CDR1 is LNHDA and CDR2 is SQIVND (reference sequence). This CDR3 region has 15 residues. The ends were cut back, 6 bases at V and 5 bases at J, with 17 bases in the middle.

This clone appeared a single time. The CDR3 protein is CASSQERDSRNEKLFF. The CDR3 DNA reads as TGTGCCAGCAGCCAAGAAAGGGACAGTCGTAATGAAAAACTGTTTTTT. The chain is built from TRBV4-2 and TRBJ1-4, with 7 bases lining up with TRBD1. The ends lost 0 bases at V and 4 bases at J; junction bases unmatched: 5. Germline CDR1 is LGHNA and CDR2 is YNFKEQ. The CDR3 runs to 16 residues.

The V and J genes are TRBV7-9 and TRBJ2-1; D ambiguous. Germline V lookup: CDR1 SEHNR, CDR2 FQNEAQ (reference sequence). Deletions cut 3 bases from V and 10 bases from J, with 7 bases between. This CDR3 contains 11 residues. CDR3 loop: CASSFGYEQFF. The CDR3 region has the DNA TGTGCCAGCAGCTTCGGGTACGAGCAGTTCTTC. The whole variable domain, remainder taken from reference TRBV7-9 and TRBJ2-1, is DTGVSQNPRHKITKRGQNVTFRCDPISEHNRLYWYRQTLGQGPEFLTYFQNEAQLEKSRLLSDRFSAERPKGSFSTLEIQRTEQGDSAMYLCASSFGYEQFFGPGTRLTVL.

The chain recombines TRBV3-1 (or the pseudogene TRBV3-2) with TRBJ2-1; tentative D call: TRBD1 (5 bases). This CDR3 spans 14 amino acids. Germline V gives CDR1 LGHDT, CDR2 YNNKEL (reference sequence). V was shortened by 4 bases and J by 8 bases, with 15 bases between the two germline ends. CDR3 sequence reads: CASSRLQGSDEQFF. The CDR3 region has the DNA TGTGCCAGCAGCCGACTCCAGGGATCTGATGAGCAGTTCTTC.

Only a few counts were recorded for this clone. V gene TRBV4-1 combines with J gene TRBJ2-7; 7 nucleotides line up with TRBD1. The germline gives CDR1 MGHRA, CDR2 YSYEKL. This CDR3 is built from 16 residues. With 1 base clipped from V and 4 bases from J, the junction kept 10 bases outside the gene matches. The CDR3 DNA is TGCGCCAGCAGCCAAGTGAGGGTAGCAGGGGGATACGAGCAGTACTTC. This codes for CASSQVRVAGGYEQYF.

This clone was detected only a few times. J is TRBJ1-4 and V is TRBV24-1; tentatively, D is TRBD1 (5 bases). The CDR3 covers 16 residues. Germline assignment: CDR1 KGHDR and CDR2 SFDVKD. The ends were cut back, 4 bases at V and 6 bases at J, with 17 bases in the middle. The CDR3 nucleotides are TGTGCCACCAGTGACAGCGTGGGGCAAGGGCATGAAAAACTGTTTTTT. As protein: CATSDSVGQGHEKLFF.

This chain links TRBV4-2 with TRBJ2-2, with a tentative D call TRBD2 (5 bases). Germline V gene lookup returns CDR1 LGHNA and CDR2 YNFKEQ. Trimming cost V 7 bases and J 1 base, with 13 bases left between them. CDR3 length: 15 residues. CDR3: CASTPGSRNTGELFF. DNA of the CDR3: TGTGCCAGCACACCGGGGTCCCGGAACACCGGGGAGCTGTTTTTT.

The gene calls are TRBV2 and TRBJ2-1; possible D gene TRBD2, 5 bases. The CDR3 runs to 15 residues. In germline, CDR1 is SNHLY, CDR2 FYNNEI. V lost 6 bases and J lost 3, with 15 bases in between. In DNA form, the CDR3 reads TGTGCCAGCAGGGATGGACTCAACTTCTACAATGAGCAGTTCTTC. This sequence encodes CASRDGLNFYNEQFF.

The chain uses TRBV19 and TRBJ1-1; D unclear. Trimming cost V 3 bases and J 3 bases, with 11 bases left between them. Germline-derived CDR1 and CDR2 are LNHDA and SQIVND (reference sequence). The CDR3 contains 14 residues. The CDR3 reads CASSILPRDTEAFF. The CDR3 DNA follows: TGTGCCAGTAGTATCCTTCCACGGGACACTGAAGCTTTCTTT.

The gene calls are TRBV28 and TRBJ2-7; 8 bases are shared with TRBD1. Germline CDR1 reads MDHEN; CDR2 reads SYDVKM. This CDR3 has 15 amino acids. Trimming cost V 3 bases and J 2 bases; bases outside gene matches: 6. The CDR3 sequence: CASSFGQGWAYEQYF. The CDR3 region has the DNA TGTGCCAGCAGTTTCGGACAGGGATGGGCCTACGAGCAGTACTTC.

This clone has more than one count but fewer than ten. V is TRBV4-2 and J is TRBJ2-7; TRBD1 matches at 8 bases. Unmatched junction bases numbered 5, after V lost 2 bases and J lost 5 bases. In germline, CDR1 is LGHNA, CDR2 YNFKEQ. The CDR3 contains 14 residues. The DNA for the CDR3 is TGTGCCAGCAGCCAAAGTCAGGGGGCCAACGAGCAGTACTTC. It is translated as CASSQSQGANEQYF.

V is TRBV9 and J is TRBJ2-3, with 9 positions matching TRBD2. CDR1 is SGDLS and CDR2 is YYNGEE in the germline V gene. Trimming took 3 bases from V and 0 from J; bases not matched to a gene: 5. The CDR3 has 16 residues. The CDR3 DNA sequence: TGTGCCAGCAGCGCTGGGACTAGCCCTAGCACAGATACGCAGTATTTT. Translation: CASSAGTSPSTDTQYF.

The V and J genes are TRBV7-9 and TRBJ2-7; TRBD2 agrees at 14 bases. The CDR3 runs to 17 residues. Germline loops: CDR1 SEHNR, CDR2 FQNEAQ (reference sequence). J was trimmed by 4 bases and V by 4 bases; bases with no gene match: 9. CDR3 DNA: TGTGCCAGCAGCTCAACAAGACTAGCGGGGGGGCGGTACGAGCAGTACTTC. Translating it yields CASSSTRLAGGRYEQYF.

A few counts support this clone. The CDR3 is CATRGRGAKQYF. CDR3 DNA: TGTGCCACCAGGGGTAGGGGCGCTAAGCAGTACTTC. The rearrangement uses TRBV4-2 and TRBJ2-7; D possibly corresponds to TRBD1 (6 bases). Per germline, CDR1 LGHNA and CDR2 YNFKEQ. The germline V and J ends were trimmed by 10 bases and 8 bases, with 18 bases remaining between them. The CDR3 consists of 12 residues.

The chain is built from TRBV29-1 and TRBJ2-5, with 7 bases aligning to TRBD1. The germline V gene encodes CDR1 SQVTM and CDR2 ANQGSEA. The CDR3 totals 13 residues. V was pared by 5 bases and J by 1 base, with 4 bases of the junction left unmatched. The CDR3 spells CSVPWTGQETQYF. The CDR3 region has the DNA TGCAGCGTTCCTTGGACAGGCCAAGAGACCCAGTACTTC.

V and J are TRBV6-1 and TRBJ1-5, with a weak D call TRBD1 (5 bases). The CDR3 loop spans 16 amino acids. Germline V gene data show CDR1 as MNHNS and CDR2 as SASEGT. V shed 4 bases and J shed 4 bases, with 17 bases lying between them. As DNA, the CDR3 is TGTGCCAGCAGTGCCCGCCCGGGAGGGGCTAATCAGCCCCAGCATTTT. It yields the protein CASSARPGGANQPQHF.

V usage is TRBV3-1 (or the pseudogene TRBV3-2) and J usage is TRBJ1-2; D ambiguous. The V gene's germline CDR1 is LGHDT and CDR2 YNNKEL (reference sequence). The germline V and J ends were trimmed by 4 bases and 0 bases, with 9 bases remaining between them. The length of the CDR3 is 14 residues. The CDR3 coding sequence is TGTGCCAGCAGCCCTTGGGCCACTAACTATGGCTACACCTTC. Translation: CASSPWATNYGYTF.

The J gene is TRBJ1-2, the V gene TRBV2; tentative D call: TRBD1 (5 bases). Trimming removed 7 bases at V and 3 bases at J, with 15 bases between. CDR3 length: 14 residues. Germline CDR1 is SNHLY and CDR2 is FYNNEI. CDR3: CASTWRGGDYGYTF. The CDR3 coding sequence is TGTGCCAGCACGTGGAGGGGAGGCGACTATGGCTACACCTTC.

The V gene is TRBV28, the J gene TRBJ2-7; TRBD2 matches at 14 bases. Trimming removed 3 bases from V and 0 bases from J; junction bases left unmatched: 13. In germline, CDR1 is MDHEN, CDR2 SYDVKM. There are 20 residues in the CDR3. The CDR3 region has the DNA TGTGCCAGCAGTTTGCAAGACGGACTAGCGGGGGGTATGCTCTCCTACGAGCAGTACTTC. It encodes CASSLQDGLAGGMLSYEQYF.

The V call is TRBV19, the J call TRBJ2-3, with 7 bases lining up with TRBD2. V lost 4 bases, J lost 4 bases, and 2 bases stayed unmatched. Germline V gene data show CDR1 as LNHDA and CDR2 as SQIVND (reference sequence). The CDR3 sequence is 13 residues long. CDR3 coding DNA: TGTGCCAGTAGTAGGGGGGGGGCAGATACGCAGTATTTT. This codes for CASSRGGADTQYF.

The genes are TRBV2 and TRBJ2-3, with 11 bases that match TRBD2. This CDR3 region has 15 residues. Trimming removed 5 bases from V and 6 bases from J; junction bases left unmatched: 7. Germline V CDR1 and CDR2: SNHLY, FYNNEI. The CDR3 nucleotides read TGTGCCAGCAGTCTGACTAGCGGGACATCGGATACGCAGTATTTT. Its protein product is CASSLTSGTSDTQYF.

The genes are TRBV25-1 and TRBJ2-5; no clear D gene. The CDR3 covers 13 residues. The V end lost 9 bases, the J end lost 2 bases, and 13 bases lay between the germline ends. CDR1 is MGHDK, CDR2 SYGVNS, per germline. CDR3 sequence: CASTPTDQETQYF. In DNA form, the CDR3 reads TGTGCCAGTACTCCTACAGATCAAGAGACCCAGTACTTC.

The chain carries TRBV10-3 and TRBJ2-7; 7 bases line up with TRBD1. Germline lookup yields CDR1 ENHRY and CDR2 SYGVKD. This CDR3 region has 14 residues. Trimming cost V 2 bases and J 4 bases; bases outside gene matches: 5. The CDR3 reads CAISEKTGLYEQYF. The DNA of the CDR3 is TGTGCCATCAGTGAGAAGACAGGGCTGTACGAGCAGTACTTC.

The CDR3 DNA follows: TGTGCCAGCAGTGAACAGGCTAACTATGGCTACACCTTC. Translation gives CASSEQANYGYTF. J is TRBJ1-2 and V is TRBV7-9, with a possible D match to TRBD1 (5 bases). The V end lost 6 bases, the J end lost 0 bases, and 8 bases lay between the germline ends. The CDR3 has 13 amino acids. Germline V CDR1 and CDR2: SEHNR, FQNEAQ (reference sequence).

The CDR3 sequence is CASSLGPGENYEQYF. Here the CDR3 DNA reads TGCGCCAGCAGCTTGGGTCCAGGGGAAAACTACGAGCAGTACTTC. The chain is built from TRBV5-1 and TRBJ2-7; TRBD1 might be the D (6 bases). This CDR3 is 15 amino acids long. Germline-derived CDR1 and CDR2 are SGHRS and YFSETQ. Trimming cost V 0 bases and J 3 bases, with 13 bases left between them.

This clone was recorded a few times. This chain links TRBV5-4 with TRBJ1-2; D remains unclear. The V end was cut by 0 bases, the J end by 8 bases, with 17 bases between. In germline, CDR1 is SGHNT, CDR2 YYREEE (reference sequence). This CDR3 comprises 15 residues. CDR3 bases: TGTGCCAGCAGCTTGGAGGAGGGCTATTCGGGCGGCTACACCTTC. Translated, it gives CASSLEEGYSGGYTF.

The chain is built from TRBV3-1 (or the pseudogene TRBV3-2) and TRBJ2-1; D perhaps matches TRBD2 (5 bases). The CDR3 is 12 residues long. CDR1 and CDR2 (germline): LGHDT, YNNKEL (reference sequence). Trimming removed 4 bases at V and 7 bases at J, with 8 bases between. The CDR3 is CASSPSGNEQFF. In DNA, the CDR3 is TGTGCCAGCAGCCCAAGCGGTAATGAGCAGTTCTTC.

The chain recombines TRBV4-3 with TRBJ2-2, with TRBD2 matching 8 bases. Germline CDR1 LGHNA, CDR2 YSLEER. V lost 7 bases to trimming and J lost 1 base; unmatched junction nucleotides: 8. This CDR3 contains 16 residues. For the CDR3, the DNA is TGCGCCAGCACAGACACCCTAGCGGGGAACACCGGGGAGCTGTTTTTT. It encodes CASTDTLAGNTGELFF.